These 13 T cell receptor beta chains came from one sample sequenced in a study of CD8 T cells in ankylosing spondylitis. Overall study results and limits: Within ankylosing spondylitis blood, a TCR beta motif made up of under 10 highly homologous variants appeared to be characteristic.

These receptors' targets are unknown. Each CDR3 protein is one row after TCRdb ran MiXCR on the 5' RACE reads. The sample lists fewer than 750,000 distinct CDR3 sequences; 15% to 20% were seen once. The specimen was blood, either unsorted or a sorted T cell fraction (not recorded which). The receptors come from a male donor with ankylosing spondylitis.

The sample holds a few counts of this clonotype. The V gene is TRBV24-1, the J gene TRBJ1-6; D possibly corresponds to TRBD1 (5 bases). Germline CDR1 and CDR2: KGHDR and SFDVKD. The CDR3 covers 15 residues. V shed 5 bases and J shed 7 bases, with 14 bases lying between them. In nucleotides, the CDR3 is TGTGCCACCAGTGGCCCCGGGACTACGAATTCACCCCTCCACTTT. It specifies CATSGPGTTNSPLHF.

The genes are TRBV7-3 and TRBJ2-5, with TRBD2 matching over 7 bases. This CDR3 comprises 13 residues. Trimming at V came to 9 bases and at J to 5 bases, leaving 9 bases not matched to a gene. CDR1 SGHTA and CDR2 FQGTGA come from the germline V gene. In DNA, the CDR3 is TGTGCCAGAAAAGCGGGGTGGAAGGAGACCCAGTACTTC. Translation gives CARKAGWKETQYF.

This clonotype was picked up one time. This chain links TRBV11-2 with TRBJ2-1, with unresolved D. Per germline, CDR1 SGHAT and CDR2 FQNNGV. The CDR3 consists of 15 residues. V was clipped by 2 bases and J by 0 bases, with 8 bases between them. CDR3 DNA sequence: TGTGCCAGCAGCTTATTACACAGCTCCTACAATGAGCAGTTCTTC. Encoded protein: CASSLLHSSYNEQFF.

The sample holds a few counts of this clonotype. The J gene is TRBJ1-6, the V gene TRBV6-5; no clear D. V lost 0 bases, J lost 7 bases, and 4 bases lay in between. The CDR3 loop spans 13 amino acids. Germline V gene data show CDR1 as MNHEY and CDR2 as SVGAGI. The CDR3 here is CASSYSSNSPLHF. The CDR3 DNA is TGTGCCAGCAGTTACTCCTCGAATTCACCCCTCCACTTT.

This clonotype was counted only a few times. The rearrangement uses TRBV4-1 and TRBJ2-3; D is unresolved. Germline assignment: CDR1 MGHRA and CDR2 YSYEKL. Trimming cost V 0 bases and J 6 bases, with 10 bases left between them. This CDR3 is 14 amino acids long. The CDR3 DNA is TGCGCCAGCAGCCAAGATTGGCAAAGCGATACGCAGTATTTT. This gives the protein CASSQDWQSDTQYF.

In this sample, this clonotype turned up many times. The chain couples TRBV12-3 or TRBV12-4 to TRBJ1-2; D perhaps matches TRBD1 (5 bases). The CDR3 consists of 15 residues. The germline V and J ends were trimmed by 6 bases and 2 bases, with 16 bases remaining between them. The CDR3 DNA follows: TGTGCCAGCAGCGGCGACAGCAACTTAAACTATGGCTACACCTTC. Protein: CASSGDSNLNYGYTF.

This rearrangement joins TRBV11-2 to TRBJ1-3; D possibly corresponds to TRBD1 (5 bases). The CDR3 contains 16 residues. V lost 2 bases, J lost 8 bases, and 19 bases lay in between. CDR1 and CDR2 (germline): SGHAT, FQNNGV. For the CDR3, the DNA is TGTGCCAGCAGCTTATCGTTGGAGGGGATGGTCGACACCATATATTTT. Translation gives CASSLSLEGMVDTIYF. Supplemented by reference TRBV11-2 and TRBJ1-3, the full variable domain reads EAGVAQSPRYKIIEKRQSVAFWCNPISGHATLYWYQQILGQGPKLLIQFQNNGVVDDSQLPKDRFSAERLKGVDSTLKIQPAKLEDSAVYLCASSLSLEGMVDTIYFGEGSWLTVV.

The CDR3 region is CSVQAPNGYTF. The CDR3 DNA reads as TGCAGCGTTCAGGCTCCCAATGGCTACACCTTC. The V gene is TRBV29-1, the J gene TRBJ1-2; no firm D call. This CDR3 has 11 amino acids. The V end lost 5 bases, the J end lost 6 bases, and 10 bases lay between the germline ends. The germline gives CDR1 SQVTM, CDR2 ANQGSEA.

The chain employs TRBV5-1 and TRBJ2-2; TRBD2 matches 13 bases. The CDR3 length is 19 residues. V gave up 0 bases and J gave up 0 bases; unmatched junction bases: 5. Germline V lookup: CDR1 SGHRS, CDR2 YFSETQ. The CDR3 DNA follows: TGCGCCAGCAGCTTGGGGACTAGCGGGAGTGGCCCGAACACCGGGGAGCTGTTTTTT. Its protein is CASSLGTSGSGPNTGELFF.

This clonotype occurred a few times. V gene TRBV5-1 combines with J gene TRBJ1-2, with a tentative D call TRBD1 (5 bases). V lost 0 bases and J 0 bases, leaving 9 bases between the germline ends. The CDR3 is 15 amino acids. The germline V gene has CDR1 SGHRS and CDR2 YFSETQ. CDR3 bases: TGCGCCAGCAGCTTGGGGGACGGAGCTAACTATGGCTACACCTTC. This encodes CASSLGDGANYGYTF. Combining the CDR3 with reference TRBV5-1 and TRBJ1-2 gives the whole variable domain KAGVTQTPRYLIKTRGQQVTLSCSPISGHRSVSWYQQTPGQGLQFLFEYFSETQRNKGNFPGRFSGRQFSNSRSEMNVSTLELGDSALYLCASSLGDGANYGYTFGSGTRLTVV.

The chain combines TRBV9 with TRBJ2-3; 14 bases match TRBD2. The germline V gene has CDR1 SGDLS and CDR2 YYNGEE. V shed 4 bases, J shed 3 bases, and the junction held 7 bases outside the gene matches. The CDR3 runs to 17 residues. The chain's CDR3 is CASSFGTSGSLTDTQYF. The CDR3 coding sequence is TGTGCCAGCAGCTTTGGGACTAGCGGGAGTTTAACAGATACGCAGTATTTT.

This clonotype appeared many times. CDR3 in amino acids: CASSLEPTDTQYF. In DNA form, the CDR3 reads TGTGCCAGCAGCTTAGAGCCCACAGATACGCAGTATTTT. The chain has TRBV7-6 and TRBJ2-3; D call uncertain. Germline assignment: CDR1 SGHVS and CDR2 FNYEAQ. Trimming stripped 1 base from V and 2 bases from J, with 4 bases between. This CDR3 has 13 amino acids.

The genes are TRBV20-1 and TRBJ2-3; perhaps TRBD2 as D (6 bases). The CDR3 extends over 14 amino acids. Trimming pared 5 bases from V and 5 bases from J, leaving 17 bases between. CDR1 and CDR2 from the germline V gene are DFQATT and SNEGSKA (reference sequence). The CDR3 sequence: CSALGERARDTQYF. Written as DNA, the CDR3 is TGCAGTGCTTTGGGGGAGCGGGCGAGAGATACGCAGTATTTT.